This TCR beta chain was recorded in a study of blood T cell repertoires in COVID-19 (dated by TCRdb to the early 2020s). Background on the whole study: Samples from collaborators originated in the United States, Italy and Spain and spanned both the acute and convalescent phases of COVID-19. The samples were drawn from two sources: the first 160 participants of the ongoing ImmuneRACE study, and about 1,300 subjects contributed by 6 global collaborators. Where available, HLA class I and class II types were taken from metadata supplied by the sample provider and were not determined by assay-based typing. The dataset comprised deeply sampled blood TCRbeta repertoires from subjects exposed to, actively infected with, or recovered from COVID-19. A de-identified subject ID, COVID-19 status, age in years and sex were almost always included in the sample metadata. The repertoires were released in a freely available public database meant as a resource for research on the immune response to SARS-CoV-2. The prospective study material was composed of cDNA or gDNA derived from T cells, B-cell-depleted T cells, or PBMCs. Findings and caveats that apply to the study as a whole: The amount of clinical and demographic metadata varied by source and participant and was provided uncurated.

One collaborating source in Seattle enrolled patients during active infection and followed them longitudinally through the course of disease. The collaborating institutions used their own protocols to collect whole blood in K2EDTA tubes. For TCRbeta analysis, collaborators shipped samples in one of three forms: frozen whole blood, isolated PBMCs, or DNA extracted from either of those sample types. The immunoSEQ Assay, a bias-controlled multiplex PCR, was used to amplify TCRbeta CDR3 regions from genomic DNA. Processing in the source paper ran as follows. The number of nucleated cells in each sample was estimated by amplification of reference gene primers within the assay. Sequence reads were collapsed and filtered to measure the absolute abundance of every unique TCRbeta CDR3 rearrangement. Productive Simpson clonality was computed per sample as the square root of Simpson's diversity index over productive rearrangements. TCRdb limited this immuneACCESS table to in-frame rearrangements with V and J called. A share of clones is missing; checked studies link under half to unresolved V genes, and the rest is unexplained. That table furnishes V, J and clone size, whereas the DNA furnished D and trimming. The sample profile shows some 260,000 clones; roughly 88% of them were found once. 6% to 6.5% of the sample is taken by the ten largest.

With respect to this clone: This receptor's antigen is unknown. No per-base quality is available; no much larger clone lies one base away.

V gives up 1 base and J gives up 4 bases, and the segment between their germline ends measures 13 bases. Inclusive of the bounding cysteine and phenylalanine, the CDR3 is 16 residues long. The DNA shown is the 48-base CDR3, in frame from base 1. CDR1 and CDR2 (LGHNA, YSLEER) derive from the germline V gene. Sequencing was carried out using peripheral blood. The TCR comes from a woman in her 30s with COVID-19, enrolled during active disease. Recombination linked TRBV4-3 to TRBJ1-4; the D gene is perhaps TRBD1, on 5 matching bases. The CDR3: CASSQVSGNLNEKLFF. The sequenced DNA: TGCGCCAGCAGCCAAGTATCAGGGAACCTTAATGAAAAACTGTTTTTT.